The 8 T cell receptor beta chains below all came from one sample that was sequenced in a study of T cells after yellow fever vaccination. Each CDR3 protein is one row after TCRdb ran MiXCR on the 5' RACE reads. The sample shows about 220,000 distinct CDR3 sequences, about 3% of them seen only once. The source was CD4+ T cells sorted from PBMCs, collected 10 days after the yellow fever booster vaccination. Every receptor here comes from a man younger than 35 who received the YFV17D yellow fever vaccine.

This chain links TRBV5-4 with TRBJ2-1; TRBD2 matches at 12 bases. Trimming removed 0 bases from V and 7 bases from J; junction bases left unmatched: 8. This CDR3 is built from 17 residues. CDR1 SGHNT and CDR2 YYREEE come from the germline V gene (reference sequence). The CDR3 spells CASSLELAGGPRNEQFF. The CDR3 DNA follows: TGTGCCAGCAGCTTGGAGCTAGCGGGGGGGCCGCGGAATGAGCAGTTCTTC.

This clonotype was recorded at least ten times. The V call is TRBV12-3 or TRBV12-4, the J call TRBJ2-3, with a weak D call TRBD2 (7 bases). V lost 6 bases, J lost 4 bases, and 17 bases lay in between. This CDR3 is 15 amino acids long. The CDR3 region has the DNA TGTGCCAGCAGCCCCCCGGGGGGCCGATCAGATACGCAGTATTTT. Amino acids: CASSPPGGRSDTQYF.

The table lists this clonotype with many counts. This CDR3 is CASSLAGHHSPLHF. The CDR3 bases are TGTGCCAGCAGCTTAGCCGGGCACCATTCACCCCTCCACTTT. The chain is built from TRBV7-9 and TRBJ1-6, with D uncertain. V was cut by 0 bases and J by 8 bases, with 8 bases left in between. This CDR3 is 14 amino acids long. Germline V lookup: CDR1 SEHNR, CDR2 FQNEAQ (reference sequence).

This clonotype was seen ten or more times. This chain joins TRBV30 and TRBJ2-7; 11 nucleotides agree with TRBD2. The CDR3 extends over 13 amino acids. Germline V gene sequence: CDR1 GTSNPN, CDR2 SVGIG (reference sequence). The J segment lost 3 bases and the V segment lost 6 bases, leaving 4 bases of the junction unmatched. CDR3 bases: TGTGCCTGTAACGGACTAGCGGGCTACGAGCAGTACTTC. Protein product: CACNGLAGYEQYF.

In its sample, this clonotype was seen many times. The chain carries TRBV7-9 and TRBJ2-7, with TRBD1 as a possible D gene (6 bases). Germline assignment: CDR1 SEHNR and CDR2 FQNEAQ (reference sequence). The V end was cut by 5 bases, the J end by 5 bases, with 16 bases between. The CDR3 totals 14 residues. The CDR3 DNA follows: TGTGCCAGCAGCGCCTCACAGGGATCGGACGAGCAGTACGTC. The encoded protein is CASSASQGSDEQYV.

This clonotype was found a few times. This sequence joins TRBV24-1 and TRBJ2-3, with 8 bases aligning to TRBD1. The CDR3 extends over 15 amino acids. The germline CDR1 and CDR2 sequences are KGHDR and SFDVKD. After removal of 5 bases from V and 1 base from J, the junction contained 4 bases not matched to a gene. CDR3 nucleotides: TGTGCCACCAGTGCCCTGACAGGGGGCACAGATACGCAGTATTTT. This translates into CATSALTGGTDTQYF.

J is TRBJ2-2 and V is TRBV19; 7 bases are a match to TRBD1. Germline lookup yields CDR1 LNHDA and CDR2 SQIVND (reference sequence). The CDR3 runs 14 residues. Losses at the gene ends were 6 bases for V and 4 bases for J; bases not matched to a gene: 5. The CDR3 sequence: CASRTGPFTGELFF. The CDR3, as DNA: TGTGCCAGTAGGACAGGGCCTTTCACCGGGGAGCTGTTTTTT.

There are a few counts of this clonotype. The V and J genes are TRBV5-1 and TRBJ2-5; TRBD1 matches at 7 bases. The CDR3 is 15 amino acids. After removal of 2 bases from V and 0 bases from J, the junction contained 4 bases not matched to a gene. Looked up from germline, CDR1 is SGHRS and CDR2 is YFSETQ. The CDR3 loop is CASSLGTVHQETQYF. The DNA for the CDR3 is TGCGCCAGCAGCTTAGGGACAGTCCACCAAGAGACCCAGTACTTC.